This T cell receptor (beta chain) comes out of a study of T cells of healthy individuals. Germline CDR1 is ENHRY and CDR2 is SYGVKD. V was shortened by 6 bases and J by 2 bases, with 10 bases between the two germline ends. CDR3 size: 13 residues. TCRdb re-called the 5' RACE reads with MiXCR, one entry per CDR3 protein. The sample carries about 41,000 distinct CDR3 sequences, 3.5% to 5.5% recorded once. The clonotype was recovered from a human donor in good health. The gene calls are TRBV10-3 and TRBJ1-1; D gene uncertain. The CDR3 DNA reads as TGTGCCATCAGATTCGACGGTAACACTGAAGCTTTCTTT. Translating gives CAIRFDGNTEAFF.